The TCR beta chain under discussion was sequenced for a study of cytomegalovirus exposure and HLA in healthy donors. Study results and caveats: Sequencing likely generated an artifact that appeared as a cluster of highly shared sequence variants. Equally common other TCR beta chains were less clonally expanded than HLA-associated ones, a later analysis found. Roughly even sequencing depth across donors was the assumption behind the presence/absence analyses.

The PCR contained 60 Vbeta and 13 Jbeta primers. Profiled with immunoSEQ multiplex PCR; TCRdb holds only in-frame clones, not every one. The sample has around 37,000 clones, about 67% seen once; the top ten hold about 6%. As regards this clone: The antigen is not known.

Sequencing was performed on PBMCs. This TCR was sampled from a man aged 25 to 40 in good health and CMV-seronegative.

The CDR3 sequence is CASSSTGNTGELFF. Here the CDR3 DNA reads TGTGCCAGCAGCTCGACAGGGAACACCGGGGAGCTGTTTTTT. The chain uses TRBV7-9 and TRBJ2-2; possibly TRBD1 for D (6 bases). Trimming cost V 4 bases and J 1 base, with 7 bases left between them. CDR3 size: 14 residues. Germline CDR1 and CDR2: SEHNR and FQNEAQ (reference sequence). Complete variable domain (other parts from reference TRBV7-9 and TRBJ2-2): DTGVSQNPRHKITKRGQNVTFRCDPISEHNRLYWYRQTLGQGPEFLTYFQNEAQLEKSRLLSDRFSAERPKGSFSTLEIQRTEQGDSAMYLCASSSTGNTGELFFGEGSRLTVL.